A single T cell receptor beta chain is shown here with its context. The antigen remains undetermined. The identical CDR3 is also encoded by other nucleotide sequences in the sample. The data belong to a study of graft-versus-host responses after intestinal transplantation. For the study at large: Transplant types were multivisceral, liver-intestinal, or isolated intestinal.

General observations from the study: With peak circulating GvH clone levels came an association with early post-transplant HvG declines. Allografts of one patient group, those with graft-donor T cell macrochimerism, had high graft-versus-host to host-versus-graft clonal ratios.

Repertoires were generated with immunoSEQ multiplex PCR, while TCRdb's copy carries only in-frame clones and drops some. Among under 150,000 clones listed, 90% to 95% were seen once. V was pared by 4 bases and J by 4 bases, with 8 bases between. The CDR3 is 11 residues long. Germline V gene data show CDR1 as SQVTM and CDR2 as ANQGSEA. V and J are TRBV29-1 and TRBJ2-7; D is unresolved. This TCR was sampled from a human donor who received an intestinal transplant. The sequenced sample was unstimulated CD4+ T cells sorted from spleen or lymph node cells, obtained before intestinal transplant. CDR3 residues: CSVGGYYEQYF. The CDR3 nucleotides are TGCAGCGTTGGGGGTTATTACGAGCAGTACTTC.